The 8 T cell receptor beta chains given below trace back to one sample, sequenced in a study of shared clonotypes between healthy human individuals. The data were produced by immunoSEQ multiplex PCR, yet TCRdb's version contains in-frame clones alone and is incomplete. This repertoire shows approximately 2.5 million clones, roughly nine tenths found once; its top ten account for around 0.14%. The sample consisted of naive CD4+ T cells sorted from blood. Subset specified: CD45RA+ positively selected. Every receptor here comes from a man between 18 and 29 years old in good health.

The V and J genes are TRBV6-1 and TRBJ2-1; D uncertain. The V gene lost 6 bases and the J gene lost 5 bases, with 5 bases spanning the gap. The CDR3 runs 11 residues. CDR1 is MNHNS, CDR2 SASEGT, per germline. The DNA of the CDR3 is TGTGCCAGCAGACGGAACAATGAGCAGTTCTTC. The encoded protein is CASRRNNEQFF.

The chain links TRBV7-2 to TRBJ2-5; maybe TRBD1 (6 bases). The germline CDR1 and CDR2 sequences are SGHTA and FQGNSA. V lost 4 bases and J 2 bases, leaving 17 bases between the germline ends. The CDR3 runs 16 residues. In DNA, the CDR3 is TGTGCCAGCAGCTCAGGAATCAGGGGTCCTCAAGAGACCCAGTACTTC. The encoded protein is CASSSGIRGPQETQYF.

This chain uses TRBV11-2 with TRBJ1-2, with D possibly TRBD1 on 5 matching bases. Trimming cost V 5 bases and J 7 bases, with 17 bases left between them. Germline CDR1 and CDR2: SGHAT and FQNNGV. The CDR3 loop spans 14 amino acids. CDR3 DNA sequence: TGTGCCAGCAGCCCCGACAGACTTCTTCTTGGCTACACCTTC. It translates to CASSPDRLLLGYTF.

A note on this clone: Other DNA sequences within the sample encode an identical CDR3. The chain combines TRBV6-5 with TRBJ2-7, with TRBD1 matching 9 bases. From germline, CDR1 is MNHEY and CDR2 SVGAGI. After removal of 0 bases from V and 4 bases from J, the junction contained 7 bases not matched to a gene. CDR3 length: 16 residues. This chain's CDR3 is CASSYSSPGQGYEQYF. CDR3 DNA sequence: TGTGCCAGCAGTTACTCGAGTCCGGGACAGGGTTACGAGCAGTACTTC.

The chain combines TRBV11-2 with TRBJ2-2, with unresolved D. The V and J ends lost 4 bases and 2 bases respectively, with 14 bases between them. Germline V gene data show CDR1 as SGHAT and CDR2 as FQNNGV. This CDR3 region has 16 residues. CDR3 sequence (DNA): TGTGCCAGCAGCTCCTTGAAAGGGAAAAACACCGGGGAGCTGTTTTTT. It yields the protein CASSSLKGKNTGELFF.

V gene TRBV5-4 combines with J gene TRBJ1-6; D call uncertain. This CDR3 comprises 15 residues. Trimming stripped 4 bases from V and 6 bases from J, with 14 bases between. Per germline, CDR1 SGHNT and CDR2 YYREEE (reference sequence). For the CDR3, the DNA is TGTGCCAGCAGCCCATTCGAGGGCCCTAATTCACCCCTCCACTTT. This codes for CASSPFEGPNSPLHF.

The chain joins TRBV6-1 to TRBJ1-6; a weak D match, TRBD1 (5 bases). The CDR3 has 13 residues. The germline V gene has CDR1 MNHNS and CDR2 SASEGT. V lost 0 bases and J lost 15, with 12 bases in between. CDR3 residues: CASSEAGPVVLHF. CDR3 nucleotides: TGTGCCAGCAGTGAAGCGGGACCTGTCGTCCTCCACTTT.

The chain couples TRBV6-4 to TRBJ2-2; a weak D match, TRBD2 (6 bases). CDR3 length equals 14 residues. Deletions cut 4 bases from V and 4 bases from J, with 10 bases between. The V gene's germline CDR1 is MRHNA and CDR2 SNTAGT. DNA of the CDR3: TGTGCCAGCAGTGGTGAGGAGGGCACCGGGGAGCTGTTTTTT. It encodes CASSGEEGTGELFF.